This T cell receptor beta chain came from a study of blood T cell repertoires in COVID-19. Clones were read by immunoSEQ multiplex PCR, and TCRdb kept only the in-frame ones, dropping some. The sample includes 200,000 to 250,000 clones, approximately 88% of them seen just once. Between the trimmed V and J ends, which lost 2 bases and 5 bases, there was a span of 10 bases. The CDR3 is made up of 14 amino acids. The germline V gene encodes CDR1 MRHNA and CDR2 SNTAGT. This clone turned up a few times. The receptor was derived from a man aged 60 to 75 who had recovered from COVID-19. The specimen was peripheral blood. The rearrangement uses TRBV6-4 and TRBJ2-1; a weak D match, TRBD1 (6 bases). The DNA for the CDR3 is TGTGCCAGCAGTGACAGGGGGTATCACAATGAGCAGTTCTTC. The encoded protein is CASSDRGYHNEQFF.